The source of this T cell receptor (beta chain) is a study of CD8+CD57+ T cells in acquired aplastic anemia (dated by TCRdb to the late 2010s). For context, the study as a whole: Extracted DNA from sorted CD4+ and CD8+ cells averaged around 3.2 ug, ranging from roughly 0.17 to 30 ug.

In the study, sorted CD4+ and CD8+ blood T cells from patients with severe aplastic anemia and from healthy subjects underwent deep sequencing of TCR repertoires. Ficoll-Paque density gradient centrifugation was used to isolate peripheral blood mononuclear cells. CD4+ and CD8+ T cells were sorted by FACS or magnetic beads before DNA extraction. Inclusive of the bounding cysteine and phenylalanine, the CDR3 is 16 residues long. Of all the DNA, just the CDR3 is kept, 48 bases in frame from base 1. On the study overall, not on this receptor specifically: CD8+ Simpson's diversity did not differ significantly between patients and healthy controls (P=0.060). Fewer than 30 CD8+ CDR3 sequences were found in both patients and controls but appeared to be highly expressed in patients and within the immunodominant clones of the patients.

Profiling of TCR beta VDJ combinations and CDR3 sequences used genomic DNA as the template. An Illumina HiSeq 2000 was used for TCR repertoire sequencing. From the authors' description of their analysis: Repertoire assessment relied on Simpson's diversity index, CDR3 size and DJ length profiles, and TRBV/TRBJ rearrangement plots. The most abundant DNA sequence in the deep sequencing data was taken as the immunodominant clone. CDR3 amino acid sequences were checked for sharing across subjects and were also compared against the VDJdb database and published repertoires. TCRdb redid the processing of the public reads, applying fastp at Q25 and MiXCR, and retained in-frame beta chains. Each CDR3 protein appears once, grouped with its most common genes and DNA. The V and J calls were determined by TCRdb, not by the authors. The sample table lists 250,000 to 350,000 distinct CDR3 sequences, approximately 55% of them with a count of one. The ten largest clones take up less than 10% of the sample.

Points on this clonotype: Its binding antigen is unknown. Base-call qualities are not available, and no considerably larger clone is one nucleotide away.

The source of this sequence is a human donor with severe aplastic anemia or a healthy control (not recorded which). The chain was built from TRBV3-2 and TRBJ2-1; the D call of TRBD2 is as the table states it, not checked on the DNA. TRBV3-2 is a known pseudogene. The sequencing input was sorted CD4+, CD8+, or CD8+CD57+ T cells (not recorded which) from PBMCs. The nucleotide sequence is TGTGCCAGCAGCCAAGCCACTAGCGGGGGGTACAATGAGCAGTTCTTC. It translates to CASSQATSGGYNEQFF.